These 23 T cell receptor beta chains came from one sample sequenced in a study of a mutant IDH1 vaccine in newly diagnosed glioma. Their specific antigens are unknown. Sample time point: week 47, end of study. It was 300 ug of mutant IDH1 20-mer peptide that made up each vaccine dose, given with topical imiquimod. Sequencing used immunoSEQ multiplex PCR; TCRdb keeps in-frame clones, though not all of them. The top ten hold 2% to 2.5% of the sample, which has tens of thousands of clones, roughly 87% seen once. Here the sequenced sample was PBMCs, taken from a glioma patient whose treatment included an IDH1 peptide vaccine. The receptors were sampled from a middle-aged man with glioma.

This chain uses TRBV5-1 with TRBJ1-1; D possibly corresponds to TRBD1 (6 bases). Germline values: CDR1 SGHRS, CDR2 YFSETQ. The CDR3 contains 14 residues. Trimming pared 3 bases from V and 1 base from J, leaving 10 bases between. CDR3 amino acids: CASSSGQTNTEAFF. The CDR3 nucleotides are TGCGCCAGCAGCTCAGGACAGACGAACACTGAAGCTTTCTTT.

There are a few counts of this clone. The rearrangement uses TRBV7-9 and TRBJ2-3, with D possibly matching TRBD2 (6 bases). The CDR3 contains 14 residues. Germline CDR1 and CDR2: SEHNR and FQNEAQ (reference sequence). Trimming cost V 4 bases and J 2 bases, with 10 bases left between them. CDR3 DNA: TGTGCCAGCAGCTGGGACTGGCTCACAGATACGCAGTATTTT. Its translation is CASSWDWLTDTQYF. The full variable domain, with the rest looked up from reference TRBV7-9 and TRBJ2-3, is DTGVSQNPRHKITKRGQNVTFRCDPISEHNRLYWYRQTLGQGPEFLTYFQNEAQLEKSRLLSDRFSAERPKGSFSTLEIQRTEQGDSAMYLCASSWDWLTDTQYFGPGTRLTVL.

This chain links TRBV7-9 with TRBJ2-2; 9 bases fit TRBD1. The CDR3 has 15 amino acids. V was pared by 2 bases and J by 7 bases, with 5 bases of the junction left unmatched. Per the germline V gene, CDR1 is SEHNR and CDR2 is FQNEAQ (reference sequence). CDR3 amino acids: CASSLRQGGVGELFF. DNA for the CDR3: TGTGCCAGCAGCTTACGACAGGGGGGAGTCGGGGAGCTGTTTTTT.

V and J are TRBV29-1 and TRBJ2-2; 7 nucleotides align to TRBD1. Germline CDR1 and CDR2: SQVTM and ANQGSEA. V gave up 5 bases and J gave up 6 bases; unmatched junction bases: 18. The CDR3 has 17 amino acids. The CDR3 spells CSVSHPGQRSSAGELFF. For the CDR3, the DNA is TGCAGCGTTTCCCACCCGGGACAGAGGTCGTCAGCCGGGGAGCTGTTTTTT.

In DNA form, the CDR3 reads TGCGCCAGCAGCGACAGGGTTACAAATGAGCAGTTCTTC. Protein product: CASSDRVTNEQFF. This chain links TRBV5-1 with TRBJ2-1; TRBD1 matches 7 bases. With V trimmed by 4 bases and J by 7 bases, 5 bases remained unmatched. The CDR3 extends over 13 amino acids. CDR1 is SGHRS and CDR2 is YFSETQ in the germline V gene.

The rearrangement joins TRBV28 to TRBJ2-7, with 14 bases identical to TRBD2. V shed 6 bases, J shed 4 bases, and the junction held 17 bases outside the gene matches. This CDR3 region has 19 residues. Germline CDR1 and CDR2: MDHEN and SYDVKM. Here the CDR3 reads CASSRPGLAGGLFGYEQYF. CDR3 nucleotides: TGTGCCAGCAGCCGACCCGGACTAGCGGGAGGTTTATTTGGTTACGAGCAGTACTTC.

The V call is TRBV29-1, the J call TRBJ2-5, with 7 bases that match TRBD2. This CDR3 contains 15 residues. Germline values: CDR1 SQVTM, CDR2 ANQGSEA. Trimming removed 2 bases from V and 4 bases from J; junction bases left unmatched: 10. In nucleotides, the CDR3 is TGCAGCGTTGAATGGGGAGGGGAGGGTGTAGAGACCCAGTACTTC. This sequence encodes CSVEWGGEGVETQYF.

The genes are TRBV28 and TRBJ1-2; tentatively, D is TRBD1 (6 bases). V lost 6 bases and J 2 bases, leaving 13 bases between the germline ends. The CDR3 extends over 14 amino acids. Germline CDR1 MDHEN, CDR2 SYDVKM. In nucleotides, the CDR3 is TGTGCCAGCAGGATAACAGGGTTGAACTATGGCTACACCTTC. Encoded protein: CASRITGLNYGYTF.

The chain joins TRBV4-3 to TRBJ2-3; no reliable D call. The CDR3 has 13 amino acids. Germline CDR1 and CDR2: LGHNA and YSLEER. Trimming cost V 4 bases and J 4 bases, with 9 bases left between them. The CDR3 sequence: CASSRLQADTQYF. The CDR3 region has the DNA TGCGCCAGCAGCCGATTGCAGGCAGATACGCAGTATTTT.

This clone has just one count. The genes are TRBV28 and TRBJ2-1; D not resolved. The ends were cut back, 4 bases at V and 0 bases at J, with 16 bases in the middle. The length of the CDR3 is 17 residues. Germline assignment: CDR1 MDHEN and CDR2 SYDVKM. CDR3 residues: CASSSPREGSSYNEQFF. Written as DNA, the CDR3 is TGTGCCAGCAGTTCCCCCCGCGAAGGCAGCTCCTACAATGAGCAGTTCTTC.

This clone showed up just once. The DNA of the CDR3 is TGTGCCAGCAGCGCTGTGGGACGCGGGAACACTGAAGCTTTCTTT. Amino acid sequence: CASSAVGRGNTEAFF. V is TRBV9 and J is TRBJ1-1; TRBD1 is a possible D gene (5 bases). The CDR3 runs to 15 residues. Trimming left V 3 bases short and J 1 base short, with 13 bases between. Germline V gene data show CDR1 as SGDLS and CDR2 as YYNGEE. The full variable domain, its missing parts supplied by reference TRBV9 and TRBJ1-1, is DSGVTQTPKHLITATGQRVTLRCSPRSGDLSVYWYQQSLDQGLQFLIQYYNGEERAKGNILERFSAQQFPDLHSELNLSSLELGDSALYFCASSAVGRGNTEAFFGQGTRLTVV.

The chain combines TRBV5-1 with TRBJ2-7, with TRBD2 matching over 8 bases. CDR3 length: 14 residues. Germline assignment: CDR1 SGHRS and CDR2 YFSETQ. V shed 4 bases, J shed 7 bases, and the junction held 10 bases outside the gene matches. The DNA for the CDR3 is TGCGCCAGCAGCCCGGGGGCTAGCGGGTCTGAGCAGTACTTC. Amino acid sequence: CASSPGASGSEQYF.

V usage is TRBV19 and J usage is TRBJ2-2; D unclear. The V end was cut by 5 bases, the J end by 4 bases, with 5 bases between. The germline V gene has CDR1 LNHDA and CDR2 SQIVND (reference sequence). The CDR3 runs to 12 residues. The chain's CDR3 is CASSRVTGELFF. CDR3 in DNA: TGTGCCAGTAGTCGGGTCACCGGGGAGCTGTTTTTT.

The chain employs TRBV19 and TRBJ2-3; D is unresolved. Germline CDR1 reads LNHDA; CDR2 reads SQIVND (reference sequence). The V and J ends lost 3 bases and 5 bases respectively, with 3 bases between them. The CDR3 consists of 11 residues. The DNA for the CDR3 is TGTGCCAGTAGTATTCAAGATACGCAGTATTTT. Protein: CASSIQDTQYF.

This chain uses TRBV11-2 with TRBJ1-5; D remains unclear. The CDR3 extends over 13 amino acids. Germline lookup yields CDR1 SGHAT and CDR2 FQNNGV. V gave up 1 base and J gave up 1 base, with 2 bases separating them. CDR3 bases: TGTGCCAGCAGCTTAGTCAGCAATCAGCCCCAGCATTTT. It translates to CASSLVSNQPQHF.

The V call is TRBV11-3, the J call TRBJ2-1; 7 nucleotides agree with TRBD1. Germline CDR1 reads SGHNT; CDR2 reads YENEEA. The CDR3 sequence is 12 residues long. V lost 5 bases and J lost 8; bases outside the gene matches: 3. The CDR3 here is CASSPGQDEQFF. The CDR3 DNA reads TGTGCCAGCAGCCCCGGACAGGATGAGCAGTTCTTC.

The chain couples TRBV19 to TRBJ2-1; TRBD2 agrees at 10 bases. The CDR3 totals 17 residues. Germline CDR1 reads LNHDA; CDR2 reads SQIVND (reference sequence). Trimming cost V 7 bases and J 2 bases; bases outside gene matches: 11. Here the CDR3 DNA reads TGTGCCAGTATAAGCGGGAGGGCTGGAAGAACCTACAATGAGCAGTTCTTC. Its translation is CASISGRAGRTYNEQFF.

This clone has a single count. For the CDR3, the DNA is TGTGCCAGCAGCCTGGGGAGCACCGGGGAGCTGTTTTTT. This sequence encodes CASSLGSTGELFF. This rearrangement joins TRBV7-3 to TRBJ2-2, with D possibly matching TRBD2 (5 bases). V was clipped by 5 bases and J by 4 bases, with 8 bases between them. This CDR3 has 13 residues. In germline, CDR1 is SGHTA, CDR2 FQGTGA.

J is TRBJ1-5 and V is TRBV6-5; D remains unclear. This CDR3 has 15 residues. Germline-derived CDR1 and CDR2 are MNHEY and SVGAGI. V was cut by 0 bases and J by 2 bases, with 8 bases left in between. CDR3 bases: TGTGCCAGCAGTTACTCAGGCTGGGGCAATCAGCCCCAGCATTTT. Translating it yields CASSYSGWGNQPQHF.

There are a few counts of this clone. Other DNA sequences in this specimen translate into the identical CDR3. V usage is TRBV4-3 and J usage is TRBJ2-2, with a possible D match to TRBD2 (5 bases). This CDR3 has 15 residues. With 0 bases removed from V and 6 bases from J, the gap between germline ends came to 11 bases. Germline assignment: CDR1 LGHNA and CDR2 YSLEER. CDR3 amino acids: CASSQDSRGPGELFF. CDR3 in DNA: TGCGCCAGCAGCCAAGATTCACGCGGGCCCGGGGAGCTGTTTTTT.

The chain has TRBV4-3 and TRBJ1-2; TRBD1 is a possible D gene (6 bases). The V end lost 0 bases, the J end lost 0 bases, and 11 bases lay between the germline ends. The length of the CDR3 is 16 residues. Germline values: CDR1 LGHNA, CDR2 YSLEER. CDR3 sequence: CASSQDWGGANYGYTF. The CDR3 DNA is TGCGCCAGCAGCCAAGATTGGGGGGGCGCTAACTATGGCTACACCTTC.

The V gene is TRBV28, the J gene TRBJ1-5, with TRBD1 as a possible D gene (5 bases). The CDR3 has 16 residues. The germline CDR1 and CDR2 sequences are MDHEN and SYDVKM. The V end lost 9 bases, the J end lost 0 bases, and 18 bases lay between the germline ends. CDR3 in amino acids: CASKPQGGFSNQPQHF. The CDR3 nucleotides are TGTGCCAGTAAACCCCAGGGAGGGTTTAGCAATCAGCCCCAGCATTTT.

DNA of the CDR3: TGTGCCAGCAGCTCTTACAAGTTTACAGGGGGCGCCGGAAACACCATATATTTT. Its protein is CASSSYKFTGGAGNTIYF. V and J are TRBV13 and TRBJ1-3, with TRBD1 identical over 9 bases. Trimming cost V 4 bases and J 4 bases; bases outside gene matches: 14. Germline-derived CDR1 and CDR2 are PRHDT and FYEKMQ (reference sequence). The CDR3 is 18 amino acids.